Below, 10 T cell receptor beta chains from the same sample are listed, as sequenced in a study of cytotoxic CD8 clonotypes in ibrutinib-treated CLL. Repertoires were generated with immunoSEQ multiplex PCR, while TCRdb's copy carries only in-frame clones and drops some. The sample yields 70,000 to 80,000 clones, approximately 80% seen once. The sequenced sample was PBMCs, obtained at disease progression, from a patient treated with ibrutinib. These receptors all come from a human donor with chronic lymphocytic leukemia.

The chain has TRBV7-3 and TRBJ2-7; D is tentatively TRBD1 or TRBD2 (5 bases each). The CDR3 is 15 amino acids. Trimming cost V 0 bases and J 0 bases, with 9 bases left between them. Germline loops: CDR1 SGHTA, CDR2 FQGTGA. The CDR3 loop is CASSLTSGTSYEQYF. DNA for the CDR3: TGTGCCAGCAGCTTAACGTCAGGGACCTCCTACGAGCAGTACTTC.

The rearrangement joins TRBV27 to TRBJ1-2; the D is unclear. The CDR3 has 13 residues. Germline CDR1 is MNHEY and CDR2 is SMNVEV (reference sequence). The V gene lost 3 bases and the J gene lost 4 bases, with 9 bases spanning the gap. The CDR3 nucleotides are TGTGCCAGCAGTTTCGAGGCAGGCTATGGCTACACCTTC. Encoded protein: CASSFEAGYGYTF.

This sequence joins TRBV5-1 and TRBJ2-6; D unresolved. V was pared by 3 bases and J by 0 bases, with 7 bases between. CDR3 length: 15 residues. In germline, CDR1 is SGHRS, CDR2 YFSETQ. CDR3 bases: TGCGCCAGCAGCTATGACGGCTCTGGGGCCAACGTCCTGACTTTC. Its translation: CASSYDGSGANVLTF. Full variable domain (missing parts from reference TRBV5-1 and TRBJ2-6): KAGVTQTPRYLIKTRGQQVTLSCSPISGHRSVSWYQQTPGQGLQFLFEYFSETQRNKGNFPGRFSGRQFSNSRSEMNVSTLELGDSALYLCASSYDGSGANVLTFGAGSRLTVL.

The J gene is TRBJ1-1, the V gene TRBV27; TRBD1 might be the D (5 bases). This CDR3 has 14 residues. Trimming removed 4 bases from V and 6 bases from J, with 15 bases in between. Germline V gene sequence: CDR1 MNHEY, CDR2 SMNVEV (reference sequence). The CDR3 is CASSWGGMTPEAFF. The CDR3 nucleotides are TGTGCCAGCAGTTGGGGCGGTATGACTCCTGAAGCTTTCTTT.

DNA for the CDR3: TGTGCCAGCAGCTCAGACCGCGGGCCCCAGCATTTT. Translating gives CASSSDRGPQHF. The V call is TRBV7-9, the J call TRBJ1-5; unclear D gene. This CDR3 region has 12 residues. Germline values: CDR1 SEHNR, CDR2 FQNEAQ (reference sequence). V lost 4 bases and J 9 bases, leaving 10 bases between the germline ends. The whole variable domain, remainder taken from reference TRBV7-9 and TRBJ1-5, is DTGVSQNPRHKITKRGQNVTFRCDPISEHNRLYWYRQTLGQGPEFLTYFQNEAQLEKSRLLSDRFSAERPKGSFSTLEIQRTEQGDSAMYLCASSSDRGPQHFGDGTRLSIL.

The chain uses TRBV7-6 and TRBJ2-7, with 7 bases aligning to TRBD1. Germline assignment: CDR1 SGHVS and CDR2 FNYEAQ. V dropped 5 bases and J dropped 7; count of bases not matched to a gene: 11. CDR3 size: 14 residues. The CDR3 region is CASSLTHRGEEQYF. The CDR3 nucleotides are TGTGCCAGCAGCCTGACCCACAGGGGAGAGGAGCAGTACTTC.

The chain is built from TRBV10-1 and TRBJ1-1, with D possibly being TRBD1 (6 bases). The CDR3 has 15 amino acids. The V end was cut by 8 bases, the J end by 11 bases, with 27 bases between. In germline, CDR1 is WNHNN, CDR2 SYGVQD (reference sequence). The CDR3 spells CASPSPGATILEAFF. The CDR3 DNA follows: TGCGCCAGCCCCTCCCCGGGGGCCACGATTTTGGAGGCTTTCTTT.

The sample holds a few counts of this clone. The rearrangement uses TRBV28 and TRBJ2-7; 7 positions agree with TRBD2. The CDR3 has 11 amino acids. The germline V gene has CDR1 MDHEN and CDR2 SYDVKM. Germline trimming cut 10 bases from V and 0 bases from J; bases unmatched to any gene: 0. The CDR3 protein is CATGGSYEQYF. CDR3 in DNA: TGTGCCACGGGGGGCTCCTACGAGCAGTACTTC.

The rearrangement links TRBV10-1 to TRBJ1-5; D remains unclear. The CDR3 sequence is 21 residues long. Deletions cut 2 bases from V and 0 bases from J, with 26 bases between. Germline loops: CDR1 WNHNN, CDR2 SYGVQD (reference sequence). CDR3 sequence: CASSEGSQREALFYSNQPQHF. The CDR3 DNA reads as TGCGCCAGCAGTGAGGGTTCTCAAAGGGAGGCCCTTTTTTATAGCAATCAGCCCCAGCATTTT.

This clone came up once. The chain has TRBV7-9 and TRBJ2-5; D is possibly TRBD1 or TRBD2 (6 bases each). The CDR3 runs 15 residues. Germline CDR1 SEHNR, CDR2 FQNEAQ (reference sequence). The V and J ends lost 4 bases and 7 bases respectively, with 19 bases between them. The CDR3 DNA is TGTGCCAGCAGCTCCCCCGGGGGCCCCGCAAGGACCCAGTACTTC. The encoded protein is CASSSPGGPARTQYF.